One TCR beta chain is described in this entry. The antigen is undetermined. The authors produced TCR alpha and TCR beta cDNA libraries with sample barcodes and UMIs by 5'RACE using constant-segment primers. TCRdb fed the 5' RACE reads into MiXCR, producing one record per CDR3 protein. The sample records a few hundred thousand distinct CDR3 sequences, approximately 24% being singletons. This sample is drawn from a study of T-cell memory formation after mild COVID-19. Trimming stripped 2 bases from V and 2 bases from J, with 15 bases between. The CDR3 has 16 amino acids. Study conclusions and caveats: Day 15 to 85 contracting clones showed balanced CD4/CD8; day 15 to 37 expanders favored CD4+.

The sequence came from an adult woman who had mild COVID-19 (a few samples of this study predate the infection). Cell type and time point are not known. The chain couples TRBV12-3 or TRBV12-4 to TRBJ1-1; D call uncertain. The sample was PBMCs or a T cell subset sorted from them (not recorded which). The CDR3 is CASSLPTVTLNTEAFF. The DNA of the CDR3 is TGTGCCAGCAGTTTACCGACGGTGACCCTAAACACTGAAGCTTTCTTT.